The text below deals with one T cell receptor (beta chain). The antigen is unknown. PCR used 60 Vbeta primers and 13 Jbeta primers. Libraries were prepared by immunoSEQ multiplex PCR; TCRdb keeps only in-frame clonotypes and omits some of them. The table lists some 150,000 clones, around 83% of them singletons, with about 3.8% in the top ten. Trimming cost V 7 bases and J 7 bases, with 20 bases left between them. This CDR3 comprises 15 residues. CDR1 is MNHEY, CDR2 SMNVEV, per germline (reference sequence). This specimen comes from a study of cytomegalovirus exposure and HLA in healthy donors. Study-level points and caveats: Within an earlier analysis, most TCR beta V segments proved productive either about 87% or about 30% of the time. Cytomegalovirus association was listed for about 150 TCR beta chains.

The sequence came from a man aged 40-49 years in good health and CMV-seropositive. The rearrangement uses TRBV27 and TRBJ1-5; possible D gene TRBD1, 6 bases. Sequenced material: PBMCs. The CDR3 coding sequence is TGTGCCAGCACCCCGCGGCAGGGGAATGACCAGCCCCAGCATTTT. Encoded protein: CASTPRQGNDQPQHF.